This TCR beta chain was sequenced in a study of blood T cell repertoires in COVID-19. Here immunoSEQ multiplex PCR was the method, and the copy in TCRdb shows in-frame clones only, minus some. Among roughly 250,000 clones listed, around 83% were seen once. J lost 4 bases, V lost 4 bases, and 5 bases had no gene match. The germline CDR1 and CDR2 sequences are KGHSH and LQKENI. This CDR3 spans 15 amino acids. The sample consisted of peripheral blood. The gene calls are TRBV18 and TRBJ2-2, with TRBD2 matching 8 bases. The sequence derives from a woman older than 75 with acute or convalescent COVID-19. In nucleotides, the CDR3 is TGTGCCAGCTCACTCCCGGGGGGGCGCACCGGGGAGCTGTTTTTT. Translating gives CASSLPGGRTGELFF.